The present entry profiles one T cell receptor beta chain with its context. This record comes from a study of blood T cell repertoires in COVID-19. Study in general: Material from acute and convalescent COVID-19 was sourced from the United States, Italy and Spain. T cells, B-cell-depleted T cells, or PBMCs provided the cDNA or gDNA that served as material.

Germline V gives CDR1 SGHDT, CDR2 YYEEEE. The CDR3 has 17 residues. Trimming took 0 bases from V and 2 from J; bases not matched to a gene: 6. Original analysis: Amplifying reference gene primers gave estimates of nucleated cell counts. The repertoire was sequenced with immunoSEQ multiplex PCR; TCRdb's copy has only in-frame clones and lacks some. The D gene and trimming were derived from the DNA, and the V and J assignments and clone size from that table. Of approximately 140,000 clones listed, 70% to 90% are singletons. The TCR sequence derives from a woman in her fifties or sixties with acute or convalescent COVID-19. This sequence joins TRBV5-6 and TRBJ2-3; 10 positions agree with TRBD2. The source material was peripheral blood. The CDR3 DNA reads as TGTGCCAGCAGCTTGGCTCTAGCGGGGGCCATCACAGATACGCAGTATTTT. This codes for CASSLALAGAITDTQYF.